The clone carrying this T cell receptor (beta chain) was detected a few times. The entry originates in a study of metastatic and nonmetastatic thyroid tumors. Using MiXCR, TCRdb reanalyzed the PCR reads. The repertoire holds approximately 20,000 clones, with approximately 12% as singletons. In germline, CDR1 is MNHEY, CDR2 SMNVEV (reference sequence). V shed 10 bases and J shed 2 bases, with 14 bases lying between them. This CDR3 is 14 amino acids long. Thyroid surgery was performed in patients who had received no treatment beforehand. The sequence was obtained from a male donor with papillary thyroid cancer or a benign thyroid nodule (not recorded which). Some clones in this sample may be carry-over from other donors' samples. This chain joins TRBV27 and TRBJ2-2; D tentatively reads TRBD1 or TRBD2 (7 bases each). Sequencing used blood. CDR3 sequence: CATRGTTNTGELFF. DNA of the CDR3: TGTGCCACCAGGGGGACTACAAACACCGGGGAGCTGTTTTTT.